These 9 T cell receptor beta chains originate from one sample sequenced in a study of cytomegalovirus exposure and HLA in healthy donors. PCR employed 60 Vbeta and 13 Jbeta primers. Libraries were prepared by immunoSEQ multiplex PCR; TCRdb keeps only in-frame clonotypes and omits some of them. Altogether about 160,000 clones are present, 70% to 80% being singletons, with the ten largest covering 3.7%. The material sequenced was PBMCs. The receptors originated from a man aged 30 to 39 in good health and CMV-seropositive.

The chain couples TRBV6-1 to TRBJ1-2; TRBD1 matches at 8 bases. CDR1 and CDR2 (germline): MNHNS, SASEGT. CDR3 size: 13 residues. Trimming at V came to 4 bases and at J to 8 bases, leaving 6 bases not matched to a gene. CDR3 residues: CASSAQGEGGYTF. CDR3 DNA: TGTGCCAGCAGTGCACAGGGGGAGGGAGGCTACACCTTC.

The chain links TRBV6-1 to TRBJ1-5, with D possibly TRBD1 on 6 matching bases. V lost 5 bases and J lost 2, with 13 bases in between. The length of the CDR3 is 15 residues. Germline lookup yields CDR1 MNHNS and CDR2 SASEGT. CDR3 residues: CASSRQVLGNQPQHF. In nucleotides, the CDR3 is TGTGCCAGCAGTCGACAGGTATTAGGCAATCAGCCCCAGCATTTT.

The rearrangement uses TRBV6-5 and TRBJ1-4; D is uncertain. With 0 bases removed from V and 7 bases from J, the gap between germline ends came to 12 bases. This CDR3 region has 15 residues. Germline V gene lookup returns CDR1 MNHEY and CDR2 SVGAGI. For the CDR3, the DNA is TGTGCCAGCAGTTACTCGAGAGTCCGGGGTGAAAAACTGTTTTTT. Translation: CASSYSRVRGEKLFF.

This clone was detected a few times. The chain combines TRBV5-5 with TRBJ1-6; D might be TRBD1 (5 bases). Per the germline V gene, CDR1 is SGHKS and CDR2 is YYEKEE (reference sequence). V lost 0 bases, J lost 10 bases, and 8 bases lay in between. CDR3 length: 13 residues. CDR3 residues: CASSLDGGSPLHF. CDR3 bases: TGTGCCAGCAGCTTGGACGGGGGATCACCCCTCCACTTT.

The chain uses TRBV7-9 and TRBJ2-5, with D possibly matching TRBD1 (6 bases). The CDR3 length is 15 residues. V was cut by 5 bases and J by 0 bases, with 13 bases left in between. Germline V lookup: CDR1 SEHNR, CDR2 FQNEAQ (reference sequence). CDR3 sequence (DNA): TGTGCCAGCAGCCCAACCCACAGGGACCAAGAGACCCAGTACTTC. Its translation: CASSPTHRDQETQYF.

This rearrangement joins TRBV9 to TRBJ2-7; 7 bases fit TRBD2. V trimming: 4 bases; J trimming: 5 bases; junction bases outside the gene matches: 6. The CDR3 runs 13 residues. Germline values: CDR1 SGDLS, CDR2 YYNGEE. This CDR3 reads CASSFEGGNEQYF. CDR3 bases: TGTGCCAGCAGCTTCGAGGGAGGGAACGAGCAGTACTTC.

The V and J genes are TRBV7-6 and TRBJ2-5, with a possible D match to TRBD2 (6 bases). The CDR3 is 15 residues long. Per germline, CDR1 SGHVS and CDR2 FNYEAQ. V was cut by 1 base and J by 0 bases, with 9 bases left in between. The CDR3 region has the DNA TGTGCCAGCAGCTTAGTTTGGGGGGACCAAGAGACCCAGTACTTC. Encoded protein: CASSLVWGDQETQYF.

The chain combines TRBV28 with TRBJ2-7; no firm D call. Trimming stripped 4 bases from V and 3 bases from J, with 22 bases between. The V gene's germline CDR1 is MDHEN and CDR2 SYDVKM. This CDR3 has 17 residues. The chain's CDR3 is CASSSSRGVQHIYEQYF. The CDR3 DNA is TGTGCCAGCAGTTCCTCCCGAGGAGTCCAACACATCTACGAGCAGTACTTC.

This clone was seen just once. CDR3 region: CASSQGRGRTYEQYF. CDR3 bases: TGCGCCAGCAGCCAAGGGAGGGGGCGAACCTACGAGCAGTACTTC. V and J are TRBV4-1 and TRBJ2-7; tentative D call: TRBD1 (7 bases). The V gene lost 1 base and the J gene lost 2 bases, with 12 bases spanning the gap. The CDR3 spans 15 residues. Germline V gives CDR1 MGHRA, CDR2 YSYEKL.